This T cell receptor (beta chain) was captured in a study of CD8+ T cells in alopecia areata. The overall study: Treated patients received oral tofacitinib, 5 to 10 mg twice daily. Dosing spanned 6 to 18 months on tofacitinib, then 6 months off drug.

Specimens obtained from alopecia areata patients comprised lesional scalp punch biopsies and peripheral blood. Note on this clone: Its antigen is not known.

The study, taken as a whole, reports: Researchers report lesional scalp, most notably alopecia totalis/universalis, outstripped normal scalp in clonality.

V was shortened by 0 bases and J by 9 bases, with 9 bases between the two germline ends. The CDR3 totals 14 residues. Germline V CDR1 and CDR2: MNHNY, SVGAGI (reference sequence). RNA extraction and reverse transcription yielded cDNA as sequencing template. TCRdb keeps only in-frame clones here, not all; method: immunoSEQ multiplex PCR. The data show 5,700 or so clones, with approximately 60% seen just once and roughly 10% held by the top ten. The receptor comes from a human donor with alopecia areata. This material consisted of skin, taken at week 0. This chain connects TRBV6-6 to TRBJ2-6; D is unclear. CDR3 coding DNA: TGTGCCAGCAGTTACTCTGGCGTGGTCAACGTCCTGACTTTC. Its translation: CASSYSGVVNVLTF.